The clone carrying this TCR beta chain was recorded a few times. This entry is derived from a study of T cells after yellow fever vaccination. With 2 bases removed from V and 4 bases from J, the gap between germline ends came to 11 bases. Germline V gene lookup returns CDR1 SEHNR and CDR2 FQNEAQ (reference sequence). The CDR3 covers 14 residues. In TCRdb, the 5' RACE reads were re-called with MiXCR into one record per CDR3 protein. The sample holds 65,000 to 90,000 distinct CDR3 sequences, about an eighth seen once. Findings and limits, study-wide: Subsequent booster samples again held most clones from primary vaccination (nearly 98% CD4, 85% to 90% CD8). Researchers report a weaker secondary response that nonetheless peaked faster, day 5 versus 15.

Material: CD8+ T cells not binding an NS4B(214-222) dextramer, sorted from PBMCs, obtained 20 to 25 days after the first yellow fever vaccination. The V gene is TRBV7-9, the J gene TRBJ1-2; D unresolved. This clonotype originated in a man aged 18-30 years who received the YFV17D yellow fever vaccine. Written as DNA, the CDR3 is TGTGCCAGCAGCTTAAGTTTCAACGTCTATGGCTACACCTTC. It yields the protein CASSLSFNVYGYTF.